The TCR beta chain under discussion was sequenced for a study of T cell responses to AZD1222 COVID-19 vaccine (dated by TCRdb to 2020 to 2022). For the study in its entirety: TCR sequencing was performed for 230 to 250 trial participants, of whom around 200 were given two doses of AZD1222 and some 26 were given two doses of MenACWY control vaccine. Trial participants were enrolled by age into subgroups of 18-55, 56-69 and 70-plus years, and around 150, 28 and 57 TCR-sequenced participants, respectively, were included in these subgroups. Results and caveats for the whole study, not just this receptor: The 56-69-year group was small, and its depth increase did not reach significance, likely because of low power. Because no day 14 peak-response samples were available, the repertoires could be characterized only after the peak T cell response. Participants were mostly white British and included more females than males, and it was suggested by the authors that clonal diversity may have been underestimated. Reportedly, close to half of the unique spike-specific TCRs recognized epitopes lying outside the regions that are mutated in the B.1.351 and B.1.1.7 variants. CD4 TCRs associated with the vaccine covered the entire spike protein, and the dominant responses were in regions 160-218 and 743-854. A significant rise in spike-specific TCR breadth and depth was observed after two AZD1222 doses relative to day 0 and relative to MenACWY recipients. Only five to seven AZD1222 recipients were SARS-CoV-2 seropositive at baseline, limiting conclusions about previously exposed vaccinees.

The time point label here, explained by the study, means: about 28 days (+/-7) after the second vaccine dose. AZD1222 recipients whose second dose came at about 4 weeks and those whose second dose came at about 12 weeks were combined into one group, since spike-specific TCR depth and breadth did not differ between the two schedules. The vaccinee samples were drawn from two UK trials, COV001 and COV002, one of which was a single-blind randomized controlled phase 2/3 trial testing AZD1222 (ChAdOx1 nCoV-19) in healthy adults. Trial participant PBMC samples were collected at day 0 and day 28 after the second dose for TCRbeta chain sequencing. The germline V gene sets CDR1 to SGHTA and CDR2 to FQGNSA. The CDR3 holds 16 amino acids from the cysteine to the phenylalanine. The only DNA kept is the CDR3, 48 bases in frame from the first base. After removal of 4 bases from V and 4 bases from J, the junction retains 10 bases not matched to a gene.

The sample holds a few counts of this clone. It lacks a known antigen. No qualities accompany the bases; no much larger clone lies one base away. The CDR3 regions of human TCRbeta chains were analyzed by immunosequencing. For the original study's pipeline: Repertoire TCRs were matched against a reference library of SARS-CoV-2-specific TCRs generated with the MIRA antigen-specificity platform. Breadth meant the fraction of unique TCRs that were SARS-CoV-2-associated, whereas depth meant the fraction of total T cells that were SARS-CoV-2-associated. Each spike-specific TCR was assigned to its reactive spike region and to a CD4 or CD8 class using the MIRA data. Log10-transformed breadth and depth values were compared by one-way ANOVA with Sidak's multiple comparisons tests. TCRdb re-hosts the immuneACCESS table, in-frame sequences only. Its copies lack some clones; in the studies checked, an unresolved V gene accounts for under half of them, and the cause for the rest is not known. V and J calls and clone size are given by that table; D and trimming were obtained from the DNA. The sample data list about 100,000 clones, and roughly 85% of these were observed just once. The ten most abundant clones make up 4.8% of the sample.

The sequencing used peripheral blood, collected 28 days after the second AZD1222 dose. The source is an adult who received the AZD1222 COVID-19 vaccine. This sequence uses TRBV7-2 and TRBJ2-3; 8 bases in the junction line up with TRBD2. The nucleotide sequence reads TGTGCCAGCAGCTCAAACGGGGGGGCGGTGCCAGATACGCAGTATTTT. The encoded protein is CASSSNGGAVPDTQYF.